Following are 8 T cell receptor beta chains from one sample sequenced in a study of T cell changes during pregnancy in multiple sclerosis. The data were produced by immunoSEQ multiplex PCR, yet TCRdb's version contains in-frame clones alone and is incomplete. The data show tens of thousands of clones, with nearly 95% seen just once and 2.6% held by the top ten. The specimen was CD8+ T cells from peripheral blood mononuclear cells, collected in the third trimester of pregnancy. Receptors were obtained from a female donor with multiple sclerosis, enrolled in a pregnancy study.

The chain is built from TRBV7-9 and TRBJ1-2; D is perhaps TRBD1 (5 bases). V was pared by 5 bases and J by 8 bases, with 15 bases between. Germline loops: CDR1 SEHNR, CDR2 FQNEAQ (reference sequence). The CDR3 spans 13 residues. CDR3 in DNA: TGTGCCAGCAGCCCGGGGACCGGGAGAGGCTACACCTTC. Amino acid sequence: CASSPGTGRGYTF.

V gene TRBV5-1 combines with J gene TRBJ2-1; 11 bases are a match to TRBD2. V shed 2 bases and J 8 bases; nucleotides not matched to a gene: 9. Germline V gene sequence: CDR1 SGHRS, CDR2 YFSETQ. The CDR3 is made up of 16 amino acids. The CDR3 sequence is CASSLGTSGWEDEQFF. The DNA of the CDR3 is TGCGCCAGCAGCTTAGGGACTAGCGGATGGGAAGATGAGCAGTTCTTC.

The chain employs TRBV10-3 and TRBJ2-7; TRBD1 agrees at 8 bases. This CDR3 has 16 amino acids. CDR1 is ENHRY, CDR2 SYGVKD, per germline. Trimming at V came to 5 bases and at J to 4 bases, leaving 13 bases not matched to a gene. CDR3: CAISPPPGTGSYEQYF. DNA for the CDR3: TGTGCCATCAGTCCCCCCCCCGGGACAGGCTCATACGAGCAGTACTTC.

This rearrangement joins TRBV15 to TRBJ1-2; D perhaps matches TRBD1 (5 bases). The CDR3 has 15 residues. Germline V gene lookup returns CDR1 LNHNV and CDR2 YYDKDF (reference sequence). The V end lost 0 bases, the J end lost 3 bases, and 11 bases lay between the germline ends. This chain's CDR3 is CATSRDWGGDYGYTF. The CDR3 DNA reads TGTGCCACCAGCAGAGATTGGGGGGGGGACTATGGCTACACCTTC.

This chain connects TRBV5-1 to TRBJ1-1, with no clear D. This CDR3 spans 14 amino acids. The V end lost 1 base, the J end lost 1 base, and 8 bases lay between the germline ends. Germline lookup yields CDR1 SGHRS and CDR2 YFSETQ. The CDR3: CASSLSPGNTEAFF. The CDR3 coding sequence is TGCGCCAGCAGCTTGAGTCCAGGGAACACTGAAGCTTTCTTT.

The V call is TRBV11-2, the J call TRBJ2-7; a weak D match, TRBD2 (6 bases). CDR1 SGHAT and CDR2 FQNNGV come from the germline V gene. The CDR3 is made up of 15 amino acids. Trimming cost V 6 bases and J 5 bases, with 20 bases left between them. CDR3 loop: CASRFIVELADEQYF. CDR3 in DNA: TGTGCCAGCAGATTTATAGTCGAACTAGCAGACGAGCAGTACTTC.

The chain is built from TRBV18 and TRBJ2-1; 10 nucleotides line up with TRBD1. With 4 bases clipped from V and 9 bases from J, the junction kept 3 bases outside the gene matches. There are 13 residues in the CDR3. Per the germline V gene, CDR1 is KGHSH and CDR2 is LQKENI. The CDR3 DNA follows: TGTGCCAGCTCACTAGGACAGGGGGTTGAGCAGTTCTTC. Translating gives CASSLGQGVEQFF.

The genes are TRBV19 and TRBJ2-4; 11 nucleotides align to TRBD2. Looked up from germline, CDR1 is LNHDA and CDR2 is SQIVND (reference sequence). V lost 7 bases to trimming and J lost 15 bases; unmatched junction nucleotides: 8. There are 12 residues in the CDR3. Written as DNA, the CDR3 is TGTGCCAGTAAATTTAGCGGGGGGGATTTGTACTTC. Translation: CASKFSGGDLYF.